This T cell receptor (beta chain) was captured in a study of T cells in Graves' hyperthyroidism and ophthalmopathy. Amplification yielded TCR beta CDR3 regions, with RNA transcripts as the source. RT-PCR in the first round (using the HTBI primer set) targeted the TCR CDR3. TCRdb fed the multiplex PCR reads into MiXCR, producing one record per CDR3 protein. This table has roughly 500,000 distinct CDR3 sequences, 24% appearing once. The CDR3 spans 13 residues. V lost 1 base, J lost 4 bases, and 10 bases lay in between. Germline V lookup: CDR1 SQVTM, CDR2 ANQGSEA. This clonotype was recorded at least ten times. Its cognate antigen is unknown. Study results and caveats: A model built on 13 V-J features separated ophthalmopathy from stable hyperthyroidism.

On the basis of clinical symptoms, serum thyroxine and TRAb, thyroid ultrasound and orbital computed tomography, diagnoses were made. The sample was blood. The V and J genes are TRBV29-1 and TRBJ2-5; D call uncertain. This TCR came from a woman in her twenties or thirties with Graves' ophthalmopathy. Here the CDR3 DNA reads TGCAGCGTTGAAGGGGTTTCCCGAGAGACCCAGTACTTC. Translation: CSVEGVSRETQYF. The whole variable domain, remainder taken from reference TRBV29-1 and TRBJ2-5, is SAVISQKPSRDICQRGTSLTIQCQVDSQVTMMFWYRQQPGQSLTLIATANQGSEATYESGFVIDKFPISRPNLTFSTLTVSNMSPEDSSIYLCSVEGVSRETQYFGPGTRLLVL.